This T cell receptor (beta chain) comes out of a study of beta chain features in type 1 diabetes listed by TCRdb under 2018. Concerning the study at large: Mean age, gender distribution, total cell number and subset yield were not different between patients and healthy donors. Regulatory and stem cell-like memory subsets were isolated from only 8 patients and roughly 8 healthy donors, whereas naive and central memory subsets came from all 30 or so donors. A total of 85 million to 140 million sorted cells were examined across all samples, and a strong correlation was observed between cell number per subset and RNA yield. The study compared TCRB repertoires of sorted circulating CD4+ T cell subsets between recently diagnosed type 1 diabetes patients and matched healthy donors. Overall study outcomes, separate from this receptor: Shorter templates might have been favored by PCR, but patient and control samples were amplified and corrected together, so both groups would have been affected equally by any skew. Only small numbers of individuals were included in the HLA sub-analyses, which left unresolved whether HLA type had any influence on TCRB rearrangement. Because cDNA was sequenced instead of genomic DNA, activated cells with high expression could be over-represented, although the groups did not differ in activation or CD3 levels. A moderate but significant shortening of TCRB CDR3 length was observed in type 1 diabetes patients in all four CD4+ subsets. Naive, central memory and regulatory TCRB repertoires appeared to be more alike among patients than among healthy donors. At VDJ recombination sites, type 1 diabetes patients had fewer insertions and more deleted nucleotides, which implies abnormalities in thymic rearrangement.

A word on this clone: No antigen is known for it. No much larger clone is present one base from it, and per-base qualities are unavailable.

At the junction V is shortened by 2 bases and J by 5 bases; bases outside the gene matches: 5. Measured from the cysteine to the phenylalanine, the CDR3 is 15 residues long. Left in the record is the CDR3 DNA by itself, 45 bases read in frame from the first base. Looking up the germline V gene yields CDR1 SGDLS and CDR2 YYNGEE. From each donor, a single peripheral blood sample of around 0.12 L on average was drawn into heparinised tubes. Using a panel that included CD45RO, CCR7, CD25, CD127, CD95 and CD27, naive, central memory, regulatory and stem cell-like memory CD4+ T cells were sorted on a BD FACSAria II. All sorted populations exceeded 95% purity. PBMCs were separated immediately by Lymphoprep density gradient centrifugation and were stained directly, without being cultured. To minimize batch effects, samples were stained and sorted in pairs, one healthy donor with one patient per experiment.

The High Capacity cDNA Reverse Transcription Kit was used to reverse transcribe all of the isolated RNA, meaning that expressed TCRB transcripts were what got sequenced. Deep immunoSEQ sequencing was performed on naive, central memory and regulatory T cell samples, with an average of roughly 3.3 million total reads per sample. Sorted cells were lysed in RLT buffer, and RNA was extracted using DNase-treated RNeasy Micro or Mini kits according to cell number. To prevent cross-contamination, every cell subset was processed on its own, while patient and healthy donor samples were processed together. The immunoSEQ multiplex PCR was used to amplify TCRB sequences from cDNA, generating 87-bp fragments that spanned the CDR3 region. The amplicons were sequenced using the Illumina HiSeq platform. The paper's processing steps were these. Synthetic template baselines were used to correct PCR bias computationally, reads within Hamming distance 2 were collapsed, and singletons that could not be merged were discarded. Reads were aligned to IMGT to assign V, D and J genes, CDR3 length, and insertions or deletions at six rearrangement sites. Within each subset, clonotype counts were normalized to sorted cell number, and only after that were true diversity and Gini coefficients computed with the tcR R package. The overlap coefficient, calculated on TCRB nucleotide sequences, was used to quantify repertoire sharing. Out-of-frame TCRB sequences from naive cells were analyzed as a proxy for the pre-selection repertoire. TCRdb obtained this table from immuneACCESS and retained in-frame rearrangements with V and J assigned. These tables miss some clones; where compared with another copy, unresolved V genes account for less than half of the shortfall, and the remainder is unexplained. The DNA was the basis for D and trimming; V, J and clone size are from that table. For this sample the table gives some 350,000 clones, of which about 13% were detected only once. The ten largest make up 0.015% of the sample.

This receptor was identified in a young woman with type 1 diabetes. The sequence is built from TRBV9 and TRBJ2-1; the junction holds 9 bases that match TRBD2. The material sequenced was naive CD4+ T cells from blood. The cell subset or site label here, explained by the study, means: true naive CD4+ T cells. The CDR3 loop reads CASSVGLATHNEQFF. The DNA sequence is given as TGTGCCAGCAGCGTCGGACTAGCGACCCACAATGAGCAGTTCTTC.